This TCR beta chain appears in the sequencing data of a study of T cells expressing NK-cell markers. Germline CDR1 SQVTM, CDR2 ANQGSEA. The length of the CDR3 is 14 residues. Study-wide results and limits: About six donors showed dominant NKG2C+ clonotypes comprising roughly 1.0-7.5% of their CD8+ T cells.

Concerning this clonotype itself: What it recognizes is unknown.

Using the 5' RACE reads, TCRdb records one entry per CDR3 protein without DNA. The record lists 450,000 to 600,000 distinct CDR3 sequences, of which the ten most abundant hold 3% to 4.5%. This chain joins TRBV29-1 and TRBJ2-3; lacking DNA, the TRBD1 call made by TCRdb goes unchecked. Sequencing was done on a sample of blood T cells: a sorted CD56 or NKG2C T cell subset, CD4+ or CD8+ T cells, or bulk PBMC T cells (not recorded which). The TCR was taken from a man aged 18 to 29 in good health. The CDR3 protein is CSVRQTATTDTQYF.